The 26 T cell receptor beta chains below come from one sample, sequenced in a study of blood T cell repertoires in COVID-19. The table came from immunoSEQ multiplex PCR; TCRdb's copy has only in-frame clones and leaves some out. The sample contains 150,000 to 200,000 clones, around 79% of which appear only once. The sample was peripheral blood. Every receptor here comes from a woman aged 40 to 50 with COVID-19, enrolled during active disease.

V usage is TRBV29-1 and J usage is TRBJ2-5, with a weak D call TRBD1 (5 bases). This CDR3 is built from 12 residues. V lost 5 bases and J lost 5, with 12 bases in between. Per the germline V gene, CDR1 is SQVTM and CDR2 is ANQGSEA. The CDR3 loop is CSVQGHRETQYF. CDR3 bases: TGCAGCGTTCAGGGTCATCGGGAGACCCAGTACTTC.

V is TRBV18 and J is TRBJ2-7; D perhaps matches TRBD2 (6 bases). Germline V CDR1 and CDR2: KGHSH, LQKENI. Trimming stripped 0 bases from V and 3 bases from J, with 9 bases between. The CDR3 runs to 14 residues. The CDR3 sequence: CASSPPAGNYEQYF. CDR3 DNA sequence: TGTGCCAGCTCACCACCTGCGGGGAACTACGAGCAGTACTTC.

This chain joins TRBV6-5 and TRBJ1-2; D call uncertain. V gave up 5 bases and J gave up 8 bases, with 6 bases separating them. Germline assignment: CDR1 MNHEY and CDR2 SVGAGI. The CDR3 is 10 residues long. This CDR3 is CASSIQGYTF. The CDR3 nucleotides are TGTGCCAGCAGTATACAAGGCTACACCTTC.

This clone came up a few times. The chain recombines TRBV14 with TRBJ1-5, with 7 bases aligning to TRBD1. This CDR3 is 14 amino acids long. From germline, CDR1 is SGHDN and CDR2 FVKESK. V trimming: 4 bases; J trimming: 5 bases; junction bases outside the gene matches: 5. The CDR3 bases are TGTGCCAGCAGCCCTACAGGGGTCGATCAGCCCCAGCATTTT. Protein sequence: CASSPTGVDQPQHF.

This chain links TRBV19 with TRBJ2-7, with TRBD2 as a possible D gene (6 bases). V lost 4 bases to trimming and J lost 5 bases, with 9 bases between them. The CDR3 loop spans 12 amino acids. Germline V gene lookup returns CDR1 LNHDA and CDR2 SQIVND (reference sequence). CDR3 DNA: TGTGCCAGTAGTACGGGGGTAAACGAGCAGTACTTC. This gives the protein CASSTGVNEQYF.

The chain couples TRBV4-2 to TRBJ1-1; 7 bases agree with TRBD1. V lost 0 bases, J lost 3 bases, and 4 bases stayed unmatched. There are 15 residues in the CDR3. Germline V gene data show CDR1 as LGHNA and CDR2 as YNFKEQ. The CDR3 is CASSQDQGGHTEAFF. CDR3 nucleotides: TGTGCCAGCAGCCAAGATCAGGGGGGTCACACTGAAGCTTTCTTT.

This chain uses TRBV4-1 with TRBJ2-3; 9 bases are a match to TRBD2. This CDR3 is built from 15 residues. J gave up 6 bases and V 0 bases, and 4 bases lay outside the gene matches. CDR1 and CDR2 from the germline V gene are MGHRA and YSYEKL. CDR3 sequence: CASSQDSSGTDTQYF. CDR3 DNA sequence: TGCGCCAGCAGCCAAGACTCTAGCGGGACTGATACGCAGTATTTT.

The chain has TRBV27 and TRBJ2-1; 7 nucleotides align to TRBD2. The CDR3 contains 16 residues. The germline gives CDR1 MNHEY, CDR2 SMNVEV (reference sequence). V was clipped by 1 base and J by 6 bases; unmatched bases: 9. CDR3 region: CASSLYTSGVVNEQFF. CDR3 sequence (DNA): TGTGCCAGCAGTTTATATACGAGCGGGGTAGTCAATGAGCAGTTCTTC.

CDR3 sequence: CASSVGRGYGYTF. CDR3 nucleotide sequence: TGTGCCAGCAGCGTCGGGAGGGGGTATGGCTACACCTTC. The chain carries TRBV9 and TRBJ1-2, with D perhaps TRBD1 (6 bases). Germline-derived CDR1 and CDR2 are SGDLS and YYNGEE. The germline V and J ends were trimmed by 2 bases and 5 bases, with 10 bases remaining between them. The CDR3 length is 13 residues.

CDR3 residues: CASSQDLNSYGYTF. The CDR3 DNA reads TGTGCCAGCAGCCAAGACTTGAACAGCTATGGCTACACCTTC. V usage is TRBV3-1 (or the pseudogene TRBV3-2) and J usage is TRBJ1-2; D gene ambiguous. The V gene lost 0 bases and the J gene lost 4 bases, with 9 bases spanning the gap. Germline lookup yields CDR1 LGHDT and CDR2 YNNKEL (reference sequence). The CDR3 covers 14 residues.

The V call is TRBV30, the J call TRBJ1-2; possibly TRBD1 for D (5 bases). The CDR3 extends over 14 amino acids. The V gene's germline CDR1 is GTSNPN and CDR2 SVGIG (reference sequence). The germline V and J ends were trimmed by 0 bases and 2 bases, with 10 bases remaining between them. CDR3 sequence: CAWSVLPGNYGYTF. CDR3 DNA sequence: TGTGCCTGGAGTGTACTTCCAGGGAACTATGGCTACACCTTC.

This clone turned up a few times. V and J are TRBV6-5 and TRBJ2-6; 9 nucleotides line up with TRBD1. This CDR3 is 13 amino acids long. CDR1 and CDR2 (germline): MNHEY, SVGAGI. Trimming at V came to 6 bases and at J to 9 bases, leaving 3 bases not matched to a gene. The CDR3 reads CASSRDRDNVLTF. CDR3 in DNA: TGTGCCAGCAGCCGGGACAGGGACAACGTCCTGACTTTC.

CDR3 sequence (DNA): TGTGCCACCAGTGATCGATGGACAGTGAAATTCTACGAGCAGTACTTC. Protein product: CATSDRWTVKFYEQYF. V and J are TRBV24-1 and TRBJ2-7; tentative D call: TRBD1 (6 bases). V was cut by 3 bases and J by 3 bases, with 17 bases left in between. The germline V gene encodes CDR1 KGHDR and CDR2 SFDVKD. The CDR3 contains 16 residues.

This clone has more than one count but fewer than ten. The chain recombines TRBV19 with TRBJ1-6; TRBD1 is a possible D gene (5 bases). CDR1 LNHDA and CDR2 SQIVND come from the germline V gene (reference sequence). The CDR3 is 12 residues long. Trimming removed 4 bases at V and 9 bases at J, with 7 bases between. The CDR3, as DNA: TGTGCCAGTAGTAACCAGGGTTCACCCCTCCACTTT. This encodes CASSNQGSPLHF. Based on the CDR3 plus reference TRBV19 and TRBJ1-6, the full variable domain is DGGITQSPKYLFRKEGQNVTLSCEQNLNHDAMYWYRQDPGQGLRLIYYSQIVNDFQKGDIAEGYSVSREKKESFPLTVTSAQKNPTAFYLCASSNQGSPLHFGNGTRLTVT.

The CDR3 is CASSSMGQGAQDEKLFF. In nucleotides, the CDR3 is TGTGCCAGCAGTTCAATGGGACAGGGGGCCCAGGATGAAAAACTGTTTTTT. The genes are TRBV9 and TRBJ1-4; 12 bases are shared with TRBD1. Germline V lookup: CDR1 SGDLS, CDR2 YYNGEE. V trimming: 5 bases; J trimming: 6 bases; junction bases outside the gene matches: 11. The CDR3 covers 17 residues. Full variable domain (rest looked up from reference TRBV9 and TRBJ1-4): DSGVTQTPKHLITATGQRVTLRCSPRSGDLSVYWYQQSLDQGLQFLIQYYNGEERAKGNILERFSAQQFPDLHSELNLSSLELGDSALYFCASSSMGQGAQDEKLFFGSGTQLSVL.

The chain recombines TRBV7-2 with TRBJ2-7; maybe TRBD1 (7 bases). The length of the CDR3 is 18 residues. Trimming took off 0 bases at V and 0 bases at J, with 18 bases between the two ends. Per germline, CDR1 SGHTA and CDR2 FQGNSA. CDR3 bases: TGTGCCAGCAGCTTAGCGGTGTGGGGGGACAGAAGCTCCTACGAGCAGTACTTC. Encoded protein: CASSLAVWGDRSSYEQYF.

This clone has just a few counts. The CDR3 loop is CASSPQVENTGELFF. Written as DNA, the CDR3 is TGCGCCAGCAGTCCCCAGGTCGAGAACACCGGGGAGCTGTTTTTT. The chain joins TRBV5-1 to TRBJ2-2; D remains unclear. Germline CDR1 SGHRS, CDR2 YFSETQ. There are 15 residues in the CDR3. Trimming cost V 5 bases and J 1 base, with 12 bases left between them.

This clone has just one count. The CDR3 loop reads CASSPMGPSTDTQYF. In nucleotides, the CDR3 is TGCGCCAGCAGCCCGATGGGGCCGAGCACAGATACGCAGTATTTT. This sequence joins TRBV5-1 and TRBJ2-3, with a possible D match to TRBD1 (5 bases). CDR1 is SGHRS, CDR2 YFSETQ, per germline. The CDR3 length is 15 residues. Deletions cut 4 bases from V and 0 bases from J, with 12 bases between.

V gene TRBV5-6 combines with J gene TRBJ2-3, with 12 bases that match TRBD2. The CDR3 loop spans 18 amino acids. V lost 1 base and J lost 5; bases outside the gene matches: 11. Germline V CDR1 and CDR2: SGHDT, YYEEEE. DNA of the CDR3: TGTGCCAGCAGCTTGTTTGCGCTAGCGGGAGGGAAGGGAGATACGCAGTATTTT. Translated: CASSLFALAGGKGDTQYF.

The DNA for the CDR3 is TGTGCCACCACCGGGACTAGAAGTGAGACCCAGTACTTC. It encodes CATTGTRSETQYF. This chain uses TRBV2 with TRBJ2-5; 8 bases are a match to TRBD2. The germline V gene has CDR1 SNHLY and CDR2 FYNNEI. This CDR3 has 13 amino acids. Trimming cost V 10 bases and J 5 bases; bases outside gene matches: 9.

The J gene is TRBJ2-2, the V gene TRBV6-5; TRBD1 might be the D (6 bases). The CDR3 has 15 amino acids. Trimming took 2 bases from V and 0 from J, leaving 7 bases between them. Germline V gene lookup returns CDR1 MNHEY and CDR2 SVGAGI. The CDR3 loop reads CASSYRTANTGELFF. The CDR3 nucleotides read TGTGCCAGCAGTTACCGGACAGCGAACACCGGGGAGCTGTTTTTT.

The chain carries TRBV4-2 and TRBJ2-1, with no clear D. CDR3 length: 14 amino acids. V lost 0 bases to trimming and J lost 1 base, with 4 bases between them. The V gene's germline CDR1 is LGHNA and CDR2 YNFKEQ. The CDR3 nucleotides are TGTGCCAGCAGCCAAGATCCGTCCTACAATGAGCAGTTCTTC. The encoded protein is CASSQDPSYNEQFF.

The rearrangement uses TRBV4-2 and TRBJ2-5; 10 bases fit TRBD2. Germline V lookup: CDR1 LGHNA, CDR2 YNFKEQ. The CDR3 totals 15 residues. The ends lost 5 bases at V and 4 bases at J; junction bases unmatched: 7. This CDR3 is CASSARTSGVETQYF. The CDR3 DNA is TGTGCCAGCAGCGCAAGGACTAGCGGCGTAGAGACCCAGTACTTC.

This clone was detected a few times. This chain uses TRBV19 with TRBJ1-5; possibly TRBD1 for D (5 bases). The germline CDR1 and CDR2 sequences are LNHDA and SQIVND (reference sequence). Trimming stripped 4 bases from V and 3 bases from J, with 10 bases between. CDR3 length: 14 residues. The CDR3 spells CASSTRQTNQPQHF. The CDR3 nucleotides read TGTGCCAGTAGTACCCGACAGACCAATCAGCCCCAGCATTTT. Full variable domain (outside the CDR3, taken from reference TRBV19 and TRBJ1-5): DGGITQSPKYLFRKEGQNVTLSCEQNLNHDAMYWYRQDPGQGLRLIYYSQIVNDFQKGDIAEGYSVSREKKESFPLTVTSAQKNPTAFYLCASSTRQTNQPQHFGDGTRLSIL.

This clone was detected only once. This sequence joins TRBV7-2 and TRBJ2-3; 9 nucleotides agree with TRBD1. The CDR3 extends over 14 amino acids. V was pared by 6 bases and J by 4 bases, with 5 bases of the junction left unmatched. The germline CDR1 and CDR2 sequences are SGHTA and FQGNSA. CDR3 amino acids: CASSIQGAADTQYF. CDR3 nucleotides: TGTGCCAGCAGTATACAGGGGGCGGCAGATACGCAGTATTTT.

This clone has a single count. The V and J genes are TRBV3-1 (or the pseudogene TRBV3-2) and TRBJ2-7; 11 bases line up with TRBD1. J lost 3 bases, V lost 4 bases, and 5 bases had no gene match. CDR1 and CDR2 (germline): LGHDT, YNNKEL (reference sequence). CDR3 length: 15 residues. The DNA for the CDR3 is TGTGCCAGCAGCCGCTCCGGGACAGGGGGCTACGAGCAGTACTTC. Its protein product is CASSRSGTGGYEQYF.